This entry lists 23 T cell receptor beta chains sequenced from one sample in a study of T cell responses to AZD1222 COVID-19 vaccine (dated by TCRdb to the early 2020s). What this sample's time point label stands for: baseline before first vaccination. Libraries came from the immunoSEQ multiplex PCR assay. Held by TCRdb, this immuneACCESS table contains in-frame sequences only and omits some clones. Under half of the omission traces to an unresolved V gene where checked; the cause of the rest is unknown. For this sample there are 90,000 to 110,000 clones; roughly 90% appear just once. The ten largest clones add up to 2% to 3% of the sample. Sequences were derived from peripheral blood, sampled on day 0 of AZD1222 vaccination. The origin of the receptors is an adult in good health.

The chain recombines TRBV5-1 with TRBJ1-2, with 9 bases aligning to TRBD1. CDR3 size: 16 residues. The trim removed 4 bases at V and 0 bases at J, leaving 7 bases unmatched. CDR1 SGHRS and CDR2 YFSETQ come from the germline V gene. The CDR3 loop is CASSLGQGNTNYGYTF. The DNA of the CDR3 is TGCGCCAGCAGCCTCGGACAGGGGAACACTAACTATGGCTACACCTTC.

V gene TRBV7-9 combines with J gene TRBJ2-3; 7 bases fit TRBD2. V trimming: 3 bases; J trimming: 2 bases; junction bases outside the gene matches: 5. There are 15 residues in the CDR3. Germline CDR1 and CDR2: SEHNR and FQNEAQ (reference sequence). The CDR3 nucleotides are TGTGCCAGCAGCTTCCCTAGCGGAATCACAGATACGCAGTATTTT. As protein: CASSFPSGITDTQYF.

The J gene is TRBJ1-1, the V gene TRBV19, with 12 bases fitting TRBD1. Per germline, CDR1 LNHDA and CDR2 SQIVND (reference sequence). This CDR3 region has 16 residues. The V segment lost 7 bases and the J segment 1 base; nucleotides outside the gene matches: 7. The DNA of the CDR3 is TGTGCCAGTACCGGGACAGGGGGCGGGTCGAACACTGAAGCTTTCTTT. Protein: CASTGTGGGSNTEAFF.

The chain is built from TRBV6-5 and TRBJ1-6; no firm D call. Looked up from germline, CDR1 is MNHEY and CDR2 is SVGAGI. V shed 6 bases and J shed 2 bases, with 8 bases lying between them. The CDR3 runs to 14 residues. The CDR3 DNA sequence: TGTGCCAGCAGGAGGGAGCCCTATAATTCACCCCTCCACTTT. This translates into CASRREPYNSPLHF.

The chain employs TRBV5-1 and TRBJ1-1; the D gene is possibly TRBD1 (6 bases). The CDR3 totals 15 residues. Trimming left V 0 bases short and J 2 bases short, with 11 bases between. Per germline, CDR1 SGHRS and CDR2 YFSETQ. CDR3 in amino acids: CASSLEGGINTEAFF. The CDR3 DNA reads TGCGCCAGCAGCTTGGAGGGGGGAATAAACACTGAAGCTTTCTTT. Full variable domain (rest looked up from reference TRBV5-1 and TRBJ1-1): KAGVTQTPRYLIKTRGQQVTLSCSPISGHRSVSWYQQTPGQGLQFLFEYFSETQRNKGNFPGRFSGRQFSNSRSEMNVSTLELGDSALYLCASSLEGGINTEAFFGQGTRLTVV.

V gene TRBV9 combines with J gene TRBJ1-3; D is ambiguous. The CDR3 sequence is 14 residues long. Germline lookup yields CDR1 SGDLS and CDR2 YYNGEE. Trimming took 0 bases from V and 0 from J, leaving 4 bases between them. In nucleotides, the CDR3 is TGTGCCAGCAGCGTAGCGAGCTCTGGAAACACCATATATTTT. This encodes CASSVASSGNTIYF.

The CDR3 loop reads CASSNCGNEQFF. CDR3 sequence (DNA): TGTGCCAGCAGCAACTGCGGGAATGAGCAGTTCTTC. This chain uses TRBV21-1 with TRBJ2-1; the table names TRBD2, a call not compared with the DNA. TRBV21-1 is noted as a pseudogene. This CDR3 comprises 12 residues.

This clone was observed a handful of times. The chain couples TRBV24-1 to TRBJ2-2, with no clear D. The CDR3 loop spans 14 amino acids. V dropped 7 bases and J dropped 4 bases, with 12 bases sitting between them. Germline V gene sequence: CDR1 KGHDR, CDR2 SFDVKD. As DNA, the CDR3 is TGTGCCACCAGAGGACCTCCTAGCACCGGGGAGCTGTTTTTT. Protein product: CATRGPPSTGELFF.

The chain couples TRBV7-2 to TRBJ2-1; 7 nucleotides align to TRBD2. This CDR3 is built from 15 residues. J lost 6 bases, V lost 6 bases, and 11 bases had no gene match. The germline gives CDR1 SGHTA, CDR2 FQGNSA. Here the CDR3 DNA reads TGTGCCAGCAGGCCCGGACTAGGAGCGCGCAATGAGCAGTTCTTC. Its translation is CASRPGLGARNEQFF.

The chain has TRBV12-3 or TRBV12-4 and TRBJ1-3; D ambiguous. V gave up 2 bases and J gave up 9 bases, with 11 bases separating them. The CDR3 contains 13 residues. The CDR3 sequence is CASSLMVGSTIYF. The CDR3 DNA reads as TGTGCCAGCAGTTTAATGGTAGGGAGCACCATATATTTT.

The sample holds a few counts of this clone. V usage is TRBV12-3 or TRBV12-4 and J usage is TRBJ1-6; D remains unclear. The V end was cut by 5 bases, the J end by 10 bases, with 12 bases between. The CDR3 is made up of 13 amino acids. This chain's CDR3 is CASSPRVGSPLHF. For the CDR3, the DNA is TGTGCCAGCAGTCCACGGGTTGGGTCACCCCTCCACTTT.

This rearrangement joins TRBV7-9 to TRBJ1-2; 7 bases line up with TRBD1. With V trimmed by 5 bases and J by 4 bases, 4 bases remained unmatched. Germline CDR1 SEHNR, CDR2 FQNEAQ (reference sequence). This CDR3 has 13 residues. The CDR3 loop reads CASSGRDSYGYTF. The DNA of the CDR3 is TGTGCCAGCAGCGGCCGGGACAGCTATGGCTACACCTTC.

The chain couples TRBV5-6 to TRBJ1-3; 7 bases are shared with TRBD1. The CDR3 sequence is 15 residues long. The germline gives CDR1 SGHDT, CDR2 YYEEEE. J gave up 6 bases and V 4 bases, and 10 bases lay outside the gene matches. CDR3 in amino acids: CASSKTGRGSNTIYF. DNA for the CDR3: TGTGCCAGCAGCAAGACAGGGCGCGGGTCAAACACCATATATTTT.

The chain uses TRBV11-2 and TRBJ2-3, with 8 nucleotides matching TRBD1. Germline CDR1 SGHAT, CDR2 FQNNGV. This CDR3 is 14 amino acids long. Trimming at V came to 1 base and at J to 7 bases, leaving 4 bases not matched to a gene. The CDR3 bases are TGTGCCAGCAGCTTAGGCCAGGGGGCACATACGCAGTATTTT. Its translation: CASSLGQGAHTQYF.

The chain joins TRBV3-1 (or the pseudogene TRBV3-2) to TRBJ1-1; 9 nucleotides agree with TRBD1. From germline, CDR1 is LGHDT and CDR2 YNNKEL (reference sequence). The CDR3 runs 16 residues. Trimming took 1 base from V and 5 from J; bases not matched to a gene: 8. CDR3 DNA sequence: TGTGCCAGCAGCCAAGGGGTACCCGGGACAGGGACTGAAGCTTTCTTT. It yields the protein CASSQGVPGTGTEAFF.

This clone occurred once. The chain is built from TRBV4-2 and TRBJ2-7, with TRBD1 matching over 10 bases. The junction had 10 bases not matched to a gene; V was cut back by 5 bases and J by 3 bases. Germline V gene data show CDR1 as LGHNA and CDR2 as YNFKEQ. CDR3 length: 16 residues. The CDR3 sequence is CASSEEGGTGVYEQYF. In DNA, the CDR3 is TGTGCCAGCAGCGAGGAAGGGGGGACAGGGGTCTACGAGCAGTACTTC.

V usage is TRBV28 and J usage is TRBJ1-1, with TRBD1 as a possible D gene (6 bases). This CDR3 has 14 amino acids. Trimming shortened V by 5 bases and J by 4 bases, and 14 bases separated the two germline ends. Germline lookup yields CDR1 MDHEN and CDR2 SYDVKM. CDR3 sequence reads: CASSATGTRTEAFF. The CDR3 DNA follows: TGTGCCAGCAGTGCAACCGGGACACGCACTGAAGCTTTCTTT. Variable domain in full (rest from reference TRBV28 and TRBJ1-1): DVKVTQSSRYLVKRTGEKVFLECVQDMDHENMFWYRQDPGLGLRLIYFSYDVKMKEKGDIPEGYSVSREKKERFSLILESASTNQTSMYLCASSATGTRTEAFFGQGTRLTVV.

This clone was seen a handful of times. The CDR3 protein is CASSRRDYTEAFF. The CDR3 nucleotides are TGTGCCAGTAGTAGGAGGGATTACACTGAAGCTTTCTTT. The genes are TRBV19 and TRBJ1-1, with D unresolved. V lost 4 bases and J 3 bases, leaving 9 bases between the germline ends. The CDR3 spans 13 residues. CDR1 is LNHDA and CDR2 is SQIVND in the germline V gene (reference sequence).

The chain uses TRBV4-1 and TRBJ2-2; 14 bases map to TRBD2. The ends lost 1 base at V and 5 bases at J; junction bases unmatched: 9. This CDR3 is built from 19 residues. Germline values: CDR1 MGHRA, CDR2 YSYEKL. CDR3 region: CASSQGSGLAGGGTGELFF. The CDR3 region has the DNA TGCGCCAGCAGCCAAGGTTCAGGACTAGCGGGAGGAGGGACCGGGGAGCTGTTTTTT.

The rearrangement uses TRBV11-2 and TRBJ1-6; TRBD1 agrees at 8 bases. This CDR3 contains 18 residues. Trimming removed 0 bases from V and 6 bases from J; junction bases left unmatched: 10. From germline, CDR1 is SGHAT and CDR2 FQNNGV. CDR3 region: CASSLEQGAFVINSPLHF. CDR3 bases: TGTGCCAGCAGCTTAGAGCAGGGGGCCTTTGTCATTAATTCACCCCTCCACTTT. Full variable domain (missing parts from reference TRBV11-2 and TRBJ1-6): EAGVAQSPRYKIIEKRQSVAFWCNPISGHATLYWYQQILGQGPKLLIQFQNNGVVDDSQLPKDRFSAERLKGVDSTLKIQPAKLEDSAVYLCASSLEQGAFVINSPLHFGNGTRLTVT.

The gene calls are TRBV29-1 and TRBJ1-4; D gene uncertain. This CDR3 spans 13 amino acids. V gave up 7 bases and J gave up 4 bases, with 13 bases separating them. Germline V gene data show CDR1 as SQVTM and CDR2 as ANQGSEA. CDR3 sequence reads: CSASGNYNEKLFF. The DNA of the CDR3 is TGCAGCGCCTCCGGGAACTATAATGAAAAACTGTTTTTT.

The genes are TRBV11-3 and TRBJ1-2; D perhaps matches TRBD1 (5 bases). Germline CDR1 is SGHNT and CDR2 is YENEEA. This CDR3 is built from 14 residues. V lost 4 bases and J 3 bases, leaving 12 bases between the germline ends. The CDR3 sequence is CASSSYRGDYGYTF. The CDR3 DNA sequence: TGTGCCAGCAGCTCCTATCGGGGCGACTATGGCTACACCTTC.

The J gene is TRBJ2-7, the V gene TRBV7-3; D remains ambiguous. The CDR3 totals 13 residues. V was trimmed by 5 bases and J by 5 bases, leaving 13 bases between them. Germline CDR1 is SGHTA and CDR2 is FQGTGA. The CDR3 loop is CASSPSWSNEQYF. The CDR3 region has the DNA TGTGCCAGCAGCCCCTCATGGTCGAACGAGCAGTACTTC.